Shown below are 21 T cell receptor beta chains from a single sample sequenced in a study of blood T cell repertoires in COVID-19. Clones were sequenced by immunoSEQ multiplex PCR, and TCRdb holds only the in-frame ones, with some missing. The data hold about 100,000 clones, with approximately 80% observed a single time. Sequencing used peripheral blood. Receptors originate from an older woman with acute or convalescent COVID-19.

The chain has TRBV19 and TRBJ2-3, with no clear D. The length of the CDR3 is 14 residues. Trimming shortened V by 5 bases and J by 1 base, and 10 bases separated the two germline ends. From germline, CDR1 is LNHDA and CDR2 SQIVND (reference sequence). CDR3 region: CASSAVTGTDTQYF. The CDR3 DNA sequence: TGTGCCAGTAGTGCGGTAACGGGCACAGATACGCAGTATTTT.

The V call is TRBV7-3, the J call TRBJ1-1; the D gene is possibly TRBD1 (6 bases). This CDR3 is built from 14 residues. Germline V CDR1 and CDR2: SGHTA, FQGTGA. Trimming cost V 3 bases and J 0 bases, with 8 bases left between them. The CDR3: CASSLGGLNTEAFF. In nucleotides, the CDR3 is TGTGCCAGCAGCTTGGGGGGGCTGAACACTGAAGCTTTCTTT. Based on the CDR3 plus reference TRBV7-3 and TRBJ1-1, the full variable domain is GAGVSQTPSNKVTEKGKYVELRCDPISGHTALYWYRQSLGQGPEFLIYFQGTGAADDSGLPNDRFFAVRPEGSVSTLKIQRTERGDSAVYLCASSLGGLNTEAFFGQGTRLTVV.

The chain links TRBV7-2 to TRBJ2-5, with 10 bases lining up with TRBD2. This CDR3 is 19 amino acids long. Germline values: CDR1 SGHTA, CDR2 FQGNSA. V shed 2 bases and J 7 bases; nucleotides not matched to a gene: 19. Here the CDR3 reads CASSLPPSGGAKMSGTQYF. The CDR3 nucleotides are TGTGCCAGCAGCTTACCCCCTAGCGGGGGCGCCAAGATGAGTGGGACCCAGTACTTC. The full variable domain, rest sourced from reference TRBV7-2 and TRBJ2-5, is GAGVSQSPSNKVTEKGKDVELRCDPISGHTALYWYRQSLGQGLEFLIYFQGNSAPDKSGLPSDRFSAERTGGSVSTLTIQRTQQEDSAVYLCASSLPPSGGAKMSGTQYFGPGTRLLVL.

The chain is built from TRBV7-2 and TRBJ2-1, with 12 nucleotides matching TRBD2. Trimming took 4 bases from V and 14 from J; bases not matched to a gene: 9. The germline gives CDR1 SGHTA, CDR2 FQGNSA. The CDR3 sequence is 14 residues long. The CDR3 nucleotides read TGTGCCAGCAGCTCTAGCGGGGGGGCCTTACCTGAGTTCTTC. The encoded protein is CASSSSGGALPEFF.

The CDR3 protein is CASSGQTYGYTF. CDR3 in DNA: TGTGCCAGTAGTGGGCAGACCTATGGCTACACCTTC. The chain recombines TRBV19 with TRBJ1-2; D remains ambiguous. The length of the CDR3 is 12 residues. From germline, CDR1 is LNHDA and CDR2 SQIVND (reference sequence). Between the trimmed V and J ends, which lost 5 bases and 4 bases, there was a span of 8 bases.

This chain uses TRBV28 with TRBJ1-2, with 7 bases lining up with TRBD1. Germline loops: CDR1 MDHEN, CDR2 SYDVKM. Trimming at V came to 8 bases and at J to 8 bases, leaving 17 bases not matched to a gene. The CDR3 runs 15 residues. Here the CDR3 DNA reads TGTGCCAGCCACGGTAGGGACAGTTTGTTGCGCGGCTACACCTTC. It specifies CASHGRDSLLRGYTF.

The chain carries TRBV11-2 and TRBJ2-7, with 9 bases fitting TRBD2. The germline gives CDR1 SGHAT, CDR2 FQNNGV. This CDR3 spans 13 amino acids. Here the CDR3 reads CASSPTSTAGGFV. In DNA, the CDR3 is TGTGCCAGCAGCCCAACCTCTACAGCGGGGGGTTTTGTC.

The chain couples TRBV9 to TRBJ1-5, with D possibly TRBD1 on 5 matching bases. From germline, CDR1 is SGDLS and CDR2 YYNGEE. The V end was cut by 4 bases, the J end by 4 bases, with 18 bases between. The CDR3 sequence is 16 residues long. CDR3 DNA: TGTGCCAGCAGCCCCCAGGGAAGTGGGCCTAATCAGCCCCAGCATTTT. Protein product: CASSPQGSGPNQPQHF.

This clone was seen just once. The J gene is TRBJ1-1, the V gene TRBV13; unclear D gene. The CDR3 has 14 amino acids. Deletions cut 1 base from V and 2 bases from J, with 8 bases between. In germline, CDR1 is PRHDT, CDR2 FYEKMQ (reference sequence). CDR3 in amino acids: CASSLDPGNTEAFF. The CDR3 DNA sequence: TGTGCCAGCAGCTTAGACCCAGGAAACACTGAAGCTTTCTTT.

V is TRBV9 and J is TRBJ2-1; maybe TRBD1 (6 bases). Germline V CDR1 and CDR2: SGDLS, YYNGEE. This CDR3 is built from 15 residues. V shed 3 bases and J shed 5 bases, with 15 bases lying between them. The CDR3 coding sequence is TGTGCCAGCAGCGCCCGACAGGAGGCGCACAATGAGCAGTTCTTC. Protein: CASSARQEAHNEQFF.

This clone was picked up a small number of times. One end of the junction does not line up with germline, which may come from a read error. The CDR3 reads CASGYGGVQETQYF. As DNA, the CDR3 is TGTGCCAGCGGTTACGGGGGGGTGCAAGAGACCCAGTACTTC. The chain uses TRBV6-5 and TRBJ2-5, with 8 positions matching TRBD2. Germline loops: CDR1 MNHEY, CDR2 SVGAGI. The CDR3 is made up of 14 amino acids.

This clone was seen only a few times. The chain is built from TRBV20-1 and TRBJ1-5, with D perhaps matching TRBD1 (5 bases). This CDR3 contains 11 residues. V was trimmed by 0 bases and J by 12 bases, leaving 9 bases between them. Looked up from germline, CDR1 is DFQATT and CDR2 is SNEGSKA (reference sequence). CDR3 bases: TGCAGTGCTAGAGATCGCGGGGGCCAGCATTTT. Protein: CSARDRGGQHF.

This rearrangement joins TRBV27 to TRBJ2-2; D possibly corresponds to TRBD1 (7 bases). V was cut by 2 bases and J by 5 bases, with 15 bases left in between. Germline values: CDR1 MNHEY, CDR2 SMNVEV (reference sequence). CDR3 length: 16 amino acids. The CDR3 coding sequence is TGTGCCAGCAGTTTAAAGGAGGGGGCGCGTACCGGGGAGCTGTTTTTT. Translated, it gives CASSLKEGARTGELFF.

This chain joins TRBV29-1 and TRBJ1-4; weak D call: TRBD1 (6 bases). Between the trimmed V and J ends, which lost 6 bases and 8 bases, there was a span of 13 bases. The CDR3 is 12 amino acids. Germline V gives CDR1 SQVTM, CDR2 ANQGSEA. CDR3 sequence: CSVEETGEKLFF. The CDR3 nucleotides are TGCAGCGTCGAGGAAACAGGGGAAAAACTGTTTTTT.

CDR3 DNA: TGTGCCAGCAGTTACAGGACAGAGCGACAGCCCCAGCATTTT. As protein: CASSYRTERQPQHF. This sequence joins TRBV6-6 and TRBJ1-5; a weak D match, TRBD1 (6 bases). Deletions cut 2 bases from V and 7 bases from J, with 12 bases between. This CDR3 has 14 residues. Germline V lookup: CDR1 MNHNY, CDR2 SVGAGI (reference sequence).

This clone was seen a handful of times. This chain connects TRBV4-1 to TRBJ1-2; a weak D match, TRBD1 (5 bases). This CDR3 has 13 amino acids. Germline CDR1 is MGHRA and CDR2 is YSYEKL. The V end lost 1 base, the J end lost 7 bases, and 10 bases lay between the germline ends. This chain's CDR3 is CASSQAGFAGYTF. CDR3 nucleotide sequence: TGCGCCAGCAGCCAAGCAGGGTTTGCTGGCTACACCTTC.

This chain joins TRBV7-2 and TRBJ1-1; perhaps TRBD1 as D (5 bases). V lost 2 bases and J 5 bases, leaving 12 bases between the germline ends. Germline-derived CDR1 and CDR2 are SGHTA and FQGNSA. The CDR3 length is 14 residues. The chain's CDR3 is CASSLIGGRTEAFF. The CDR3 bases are TGTGCCAGCAGCTTAATCGGGGGGAGGACTGAAGCTTTCTTT.

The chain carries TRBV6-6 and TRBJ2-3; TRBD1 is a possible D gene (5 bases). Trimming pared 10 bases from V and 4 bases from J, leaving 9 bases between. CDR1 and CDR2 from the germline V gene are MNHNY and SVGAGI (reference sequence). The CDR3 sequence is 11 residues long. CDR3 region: CATHRSDTQYF. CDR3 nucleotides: TGTGCCACCCACAGGTCAGATACGCAGTATTTT.

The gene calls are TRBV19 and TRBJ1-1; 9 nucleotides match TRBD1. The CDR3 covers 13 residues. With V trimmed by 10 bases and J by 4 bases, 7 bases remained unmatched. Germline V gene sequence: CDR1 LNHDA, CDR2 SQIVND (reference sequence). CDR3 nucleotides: TGTGCCACCCAGACAGGGGGGACCACTGAAGCTTTCTTT. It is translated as CATQTGGTTEAFF.

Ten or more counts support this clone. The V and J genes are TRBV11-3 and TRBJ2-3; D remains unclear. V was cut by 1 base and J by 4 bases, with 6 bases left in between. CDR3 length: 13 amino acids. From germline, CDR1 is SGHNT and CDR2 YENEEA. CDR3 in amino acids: CASSLALSDTQYF. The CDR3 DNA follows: TGTGCCAGCAGCTTAGCCCTTTCAGATACGCAGTATTTT.

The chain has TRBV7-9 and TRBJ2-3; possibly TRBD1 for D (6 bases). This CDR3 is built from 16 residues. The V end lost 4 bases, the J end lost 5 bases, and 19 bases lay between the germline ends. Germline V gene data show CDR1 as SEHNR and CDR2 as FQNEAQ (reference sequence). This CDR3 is CASSSKSTGFQDTQYF. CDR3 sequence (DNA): TGTGCCAGCAGCTCCAAGAGCACAGGGTTTCAAGATACGCAGTATTTT.